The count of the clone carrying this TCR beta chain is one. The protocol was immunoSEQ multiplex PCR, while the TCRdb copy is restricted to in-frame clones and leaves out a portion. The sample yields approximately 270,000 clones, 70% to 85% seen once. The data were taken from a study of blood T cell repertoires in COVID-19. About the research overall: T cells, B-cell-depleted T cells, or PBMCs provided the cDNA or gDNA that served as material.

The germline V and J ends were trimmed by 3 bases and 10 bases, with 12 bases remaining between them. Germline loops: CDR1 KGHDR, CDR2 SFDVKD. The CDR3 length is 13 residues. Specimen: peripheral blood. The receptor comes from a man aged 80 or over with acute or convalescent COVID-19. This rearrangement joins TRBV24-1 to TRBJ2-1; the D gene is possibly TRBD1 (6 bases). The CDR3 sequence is CATSDLQGGEQFF. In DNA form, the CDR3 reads TGTGCCACCAGTGATCTACAGGGTGGGGAGCAGTTCTTC.